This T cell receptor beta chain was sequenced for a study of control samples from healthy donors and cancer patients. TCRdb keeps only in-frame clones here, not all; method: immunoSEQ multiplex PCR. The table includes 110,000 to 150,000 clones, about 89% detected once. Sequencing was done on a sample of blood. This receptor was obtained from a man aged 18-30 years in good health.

CDR3 DNA sequence: TGTGCCAGCTCACCCCCAGCGGGGGGCTACAATGAGCAGTTCTTC. It encodes CASSPPAGGYNEQFF. The V call is TRBV18, the J call TRBJ2-1; 9 bases match TRBD2. Per the germline V gene, CDR1 is KGHSH and CDR2 is LQKENI. The trim removed 3 bases at V and 3 bases at J, leaving 3 bases unmatched. The CDR3 spans 15 residues.